This T cell receptor beta chain was found in a study of OX40 agonist ivuxolimab in advanced cancers. In the study overall: A diagnosis of hepatocellular carcinoma, melanoma, renal cell or head and neck cancer was present in dose-escalation patients. Prior anti-PD-1, anti-PD-L1 or anti-CTLA-4 therapy did not bar entry, and approximately 43% had some.

Profiled with immunoSEQ multiplex PCR; TCRdb holds only in-frame clones, not every one. The table lists more than 60,000 clones, about four fifths of them singletons, with 27% in the top ten. V was clipped by 4 bases and J by 10 bases, with 15 bases between them. The CDR3 runs to 13 residues. Per germline, CDR1 SGDLS and CDR2 YYNGEE. This clone has a single count. Its antigen is still unknown. Study observations and caveats: The mean number of expanded clones was higher in CD8+ T cells than in CD4+. Researchers did not determine the expanded peripheral T cells' antigen specificity.

The sequenced sample was CD4+ or CD8+ T cells sorted from blood, obtained in a trial of the OX40 agonist ivuxolimab. The origin of this receptor is an adult with an advanced solid tumor such as melanoma, head and neck, liver or kidney cancer. The J gene is TRBJ2-1, the V gene TRBV9; D gene ambiguous. CDR3 loop: CASSTESRKEQFF. In DNA, the CDR3 is TGTGCCAGCAGCACAGAAAGCCGGAAAGAGCAGTTCTTC.